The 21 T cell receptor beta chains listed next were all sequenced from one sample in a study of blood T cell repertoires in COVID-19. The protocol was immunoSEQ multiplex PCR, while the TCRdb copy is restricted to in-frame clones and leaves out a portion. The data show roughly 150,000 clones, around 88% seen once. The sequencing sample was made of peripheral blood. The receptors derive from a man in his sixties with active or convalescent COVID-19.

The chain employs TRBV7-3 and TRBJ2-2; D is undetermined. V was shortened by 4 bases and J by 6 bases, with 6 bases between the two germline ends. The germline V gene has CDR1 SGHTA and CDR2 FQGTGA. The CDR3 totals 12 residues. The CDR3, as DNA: TGTGCCAGCAGCTCGTCCTCCGGGGAGCTGTTTTTT. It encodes CASSSSSGELFF.

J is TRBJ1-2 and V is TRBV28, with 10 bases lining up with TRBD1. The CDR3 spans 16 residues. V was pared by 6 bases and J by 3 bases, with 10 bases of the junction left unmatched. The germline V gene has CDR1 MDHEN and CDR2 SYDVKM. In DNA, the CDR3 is TGTGCCAGCAGCAAAACTGACAGGGGGCCAGACTATGGCTACACCTTC. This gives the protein CASSKTDRGPDYGYTF.

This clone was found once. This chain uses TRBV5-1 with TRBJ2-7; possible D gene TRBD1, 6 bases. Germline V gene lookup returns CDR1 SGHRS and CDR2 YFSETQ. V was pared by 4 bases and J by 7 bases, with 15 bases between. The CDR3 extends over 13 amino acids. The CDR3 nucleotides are TGCGCCAGCAGCATGGACAGACAGCGAGAGCAGTACTTC. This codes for CASSMDRQREQYF.

The CDR3 is CASISNTGGYRGRKTNTEAFF. CDR3 nucleotide sequence: TGTGCCAGTATATCCAATACCGGGGGATACAGGGGGCGAAAGACGAACACTGAAGCTTTCTTT. The chain carries TRBV19 and TRBJ1-1; 9 positions match TRBD1. Germline CDR1 reads LNHDA; CDR2 reads SQIVND (reference sequence). The CDR3 is made up of 21 amino acids. The V and J ends lost 7 bases and 1 base, in that order; junction bases with no gene match: 25.

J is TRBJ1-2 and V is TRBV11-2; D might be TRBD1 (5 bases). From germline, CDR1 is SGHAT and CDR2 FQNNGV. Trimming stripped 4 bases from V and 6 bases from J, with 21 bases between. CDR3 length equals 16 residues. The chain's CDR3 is CASSSLQRGISDGYTF. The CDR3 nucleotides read TGTGCCAGCAGCTCCCTGCAAAGGGGAATCAGTGATGGCTACACCTTC.

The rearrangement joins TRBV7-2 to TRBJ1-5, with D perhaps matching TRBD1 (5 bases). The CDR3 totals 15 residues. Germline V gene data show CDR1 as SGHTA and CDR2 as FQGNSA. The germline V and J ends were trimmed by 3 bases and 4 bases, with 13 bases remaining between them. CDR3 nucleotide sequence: TGTGCCAGCAGCTTGTTGGGGGGAGAAAATCAGCCCCAGCATTTT. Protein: CASSLLGGENQPQHF.

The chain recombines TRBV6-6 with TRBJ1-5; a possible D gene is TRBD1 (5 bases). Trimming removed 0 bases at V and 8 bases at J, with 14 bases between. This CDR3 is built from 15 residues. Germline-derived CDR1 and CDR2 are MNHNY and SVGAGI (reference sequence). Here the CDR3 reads CASSYSIGGNEPQHF. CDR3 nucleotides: TGTGCCAGCAGTTACTCGATCGGGGGTAATGAGCCCCAGCATTTT.

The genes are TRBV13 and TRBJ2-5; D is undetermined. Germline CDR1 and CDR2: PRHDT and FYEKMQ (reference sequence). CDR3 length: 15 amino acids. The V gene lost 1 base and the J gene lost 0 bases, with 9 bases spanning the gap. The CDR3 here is CASSLETGYQETQYF. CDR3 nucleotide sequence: TGTGCCAGCAGCTTAGAGACGGGTTACCAAGAGACCCAGTACTTC.

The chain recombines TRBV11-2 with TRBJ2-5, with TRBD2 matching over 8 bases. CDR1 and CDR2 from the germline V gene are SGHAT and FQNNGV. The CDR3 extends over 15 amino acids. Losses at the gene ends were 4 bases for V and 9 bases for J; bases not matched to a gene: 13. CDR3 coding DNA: TGTGCCAGCAGCTACCCATGGACTCGGGGGGGGCCCCAGTACTTC. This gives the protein CASSYPWTRGGPQYF. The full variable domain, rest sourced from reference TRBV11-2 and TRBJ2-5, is EAGVAQSPRYKIIEKRQSVAFWCNPISGHATLYWYQQILGQGPKLLIQFQNNGVVDDSQLPKDRFSAERLKGVDSTLKIQPAKLEDSAVYLCASSYPWTRGGPQYFGPGTRLLVL.

Written as DNA, the CDR3 is TGTGCCAGCAGCCCCCAGACTAGCGGGAGGCCTTCCGGCACAGATACGCAGTATTTT. This sequence encodes CASSPQTSGRPSGTDTQYF. The rearrangement uses TRBV14 and TRBJ2-3; 13 positions agree with TRBD2. The junction had 11 bases not matched to a gene; V was cut back by 4 bases and J by 1 base. Germline-derived CDR1 and CDR2 are SGHDN and FVKESK. This CDR3 region has 19 residues.

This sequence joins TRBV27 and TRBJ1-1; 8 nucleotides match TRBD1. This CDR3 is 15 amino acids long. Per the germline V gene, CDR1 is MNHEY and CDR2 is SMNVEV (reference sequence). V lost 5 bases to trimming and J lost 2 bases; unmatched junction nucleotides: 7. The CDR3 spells CASSPRTGFNTEAFF. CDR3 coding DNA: TGTGCCAGCAGTCCCCGGACAGGGTTTAACACTGAAGCTTTCTTT.

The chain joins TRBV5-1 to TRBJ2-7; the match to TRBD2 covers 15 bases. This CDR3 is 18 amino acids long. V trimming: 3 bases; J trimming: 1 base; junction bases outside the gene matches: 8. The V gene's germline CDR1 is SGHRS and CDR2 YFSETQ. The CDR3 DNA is TGCGCCAGCAGCTACGCCGGGACTAGCGGGGGGCCTTCCTACGAGCAGTACTTC. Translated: CASSYAGTSGGPSYEQYF.

For the CDR3, the DNA is TGCAGCGTGGGAGACAGGGTTGACTATGGCTACACCTTC. It encodes CSVGDRVDYGYTF. This chain uses TRBV29-1 with TRBJ1-2; TRBD1 matches at 7 bases. This CDR3 contains 13 residues. J gave up 3 bases and V 6 bases, and 7 bases lay outside the gene matches. Germline CDR1 SQVTM, CDR2 ANQGSEA. The entire variable domain, with the rest obtained from reference TRBV29-1 and TRBJ1-2, is as follows: SAVISQKPSRDICQRGTSLTIQCQVDSQVTMMFWYRQQPGQSLTLIATANQGSEATYESGFVIDKFPISRPNLTFSTLTVSNMSPEDSSIYLCSVGDRVDYGYTFGSGTRLTVV.

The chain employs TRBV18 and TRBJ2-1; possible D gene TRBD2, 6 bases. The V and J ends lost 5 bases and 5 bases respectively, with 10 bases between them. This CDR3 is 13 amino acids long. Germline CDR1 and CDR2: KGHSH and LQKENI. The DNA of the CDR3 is TGTGCCAGCTCAACGGAGCGGGACAATGAGCAGTTCTTC. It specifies CASSTERDNEQFF.

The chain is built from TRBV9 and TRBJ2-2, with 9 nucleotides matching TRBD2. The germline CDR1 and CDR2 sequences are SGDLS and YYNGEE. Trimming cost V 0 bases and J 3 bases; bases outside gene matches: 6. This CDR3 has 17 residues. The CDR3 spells CASSVALAGWDTGELFF. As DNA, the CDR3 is TGTGCCAGCAGCGTAGCTCTAGCGGGGTGGGACACCGGGGAGCTGTTTTTT.

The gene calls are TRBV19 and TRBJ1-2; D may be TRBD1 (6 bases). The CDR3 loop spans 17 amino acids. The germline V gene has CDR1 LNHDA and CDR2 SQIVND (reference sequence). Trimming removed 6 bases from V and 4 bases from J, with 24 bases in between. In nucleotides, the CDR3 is TGTGCCAGTAGCAAGATCCTGGACAGCCAGCGCTCCTATGGCTACACCTTC. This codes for CASSKILDSQRSYGYTF.

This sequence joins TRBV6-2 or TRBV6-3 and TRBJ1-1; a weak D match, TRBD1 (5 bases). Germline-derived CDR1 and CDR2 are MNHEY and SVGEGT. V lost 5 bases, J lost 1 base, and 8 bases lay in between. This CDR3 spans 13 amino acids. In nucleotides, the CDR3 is TGTGCCAGCAGTGTCACAGGGAACACTGAAGCTTTCTTT. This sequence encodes CASSVTGNTEAFF.

The CDR3 region is CASSVVEGLLAGALFF. The CDR3 nucleotides read TGTGCCAGCAGCGTAGTGGAGGGCTTACTAGCGGGAGCTCTGTTCTTC. This chain joins TRBV9 and TRBJ2-1; 11 nucleotides align to TRBD2. The length of the CDR3 is 16 residues. Trimming removed 0 bases from V and 15 bases from J; junction bases left unmatched: 14. Germline lookup yields CDR1 SGDLS and CDR2 YYNGEE.

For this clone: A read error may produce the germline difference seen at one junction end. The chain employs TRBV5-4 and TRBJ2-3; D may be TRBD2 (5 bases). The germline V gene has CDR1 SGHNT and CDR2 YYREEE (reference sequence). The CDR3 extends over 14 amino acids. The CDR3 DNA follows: TGTGCCAGCAGCACACCAGGAGGCACGGATACGCAGTATTTT. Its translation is CASSTPGGTDTQYF.

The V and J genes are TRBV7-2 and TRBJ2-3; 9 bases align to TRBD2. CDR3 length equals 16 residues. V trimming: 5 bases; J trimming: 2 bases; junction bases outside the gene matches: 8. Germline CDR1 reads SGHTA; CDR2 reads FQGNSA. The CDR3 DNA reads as TGTGCCAGCAGCCCCGCCCCGGGACTAGCCACAGATACGCAGTATTTT. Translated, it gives CASSPAPGLATDTQYF.

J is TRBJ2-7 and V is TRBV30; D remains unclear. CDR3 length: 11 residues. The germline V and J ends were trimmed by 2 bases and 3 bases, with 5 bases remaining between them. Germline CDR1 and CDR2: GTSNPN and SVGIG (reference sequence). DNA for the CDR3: TGTGCCTGGAGTAACGGCTACGAGCAGTACTTC. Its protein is CAWSNGYEQYF.